One sample yielded the 17 T cell receptor beta chains listed below, sequenced in a study of chemoradiotherapy in HPV16-positive cancers. The table came from immunoSEQ multiplex PCR; TCRdb's copy has only in-frame clones and leaves some out. In the table there are 15,000 or so clones, about two thirds of which are singletons. The sequencing used tumor tissue, collected from a patient who underwent chemoradiotherapy. These receptors were collected from a human donor with HPV-associated anogenital cancer.

This clone was detected only once. The rearrangement links TRBV7-2 to TRBJ1-2; no clear D gene. The germline gives CDR1 SGHTA, CDR2 FQGNSA. There are 16 residues in the CDR3. Trimming pared 5 bases from V and 2 bases from J, leaving 18 bases between. The CDR3 loop is CASSRIDGHPNYGYTF. In DNA form, the CDR3 reads TGTGCCAGCAGCCGCATCGACGGTCACCCGAACTATGGCTACACCTTC.

The chain uses TRBV5-1 and TRBJ1-4; no clear D. CDR3 length: 13 residues. Germline values: CDR1 SGHRS, CDR2 YFSETQ. V lost 4 bases to trimming and J lost 8 bases, with 12 bases between them. The CDR3 reads CASSREQSEKLFF. Here the CDR3 DNA reads TGCGCCAGCAGCCGGGAACAAAGCGAAAAACTGTTTTTT.

Comment on this clone: One end of the junction is discordant with germline, which a read error may explain. V gene TRBV6-1 combines with J gene TRBJ1-1, with TRBD1 matching 11 bases. The CDR3 is 15 amino acids. Looked up from germline, CDR1 is MNHNS and CDR2 is SASEGT. The CDR3 is CASSEGQGAAREAFF. The CDR3 bases are TGTGCCAGCAGCGAAGGACAGGGGGCTGCTCGTGAAGCTTTCTTT.

The V gene is TRBV5-1, the J gene TRBJ2-5; D might be TRBD2 (6 bases). Trimming removed 5 bases from V and 5 bases from J, with 22 bases in between. This CDR3 contains 16 residues. Germline assignment: CDR1 SGHRS and CDR2 YFSETQ. The CDR3: CASSFVGTRAGETQYF. The CDR3 DNA is TGCGCCAGCAGTTTTGTTGGGACTCGCGCCGGGGAGACCCAGTACTTC.

The gene calls are TRBV7-9 and TRBJ1-4, with D possibly matching TRBD1 (6 bases). CDR1 is SEHNR, CDR2 FQNEAQ, per germline (reference sequence). Trimming shortened V by 5 bases and J by 11 bases, and 12 bases separated the two germline ends. This CDR3 is built from 12 residues. The CDR3 is CASSPEGGKLFF. The CDR3, as DNA: TGTGCCAGCAGCCCCGAGGGGGGGAAACTGTTTTTT.

The chain links TRBV4-1 to TRBJ1-4, with no clear D. The V end lost 0 bases, the J end lost 0 bases, and 11 bases lay between the germline ends. There are 17 residues in the CDR3. Germline CDR1 and CDR2: MGHRA and YSYEKL. CDR3 in amino acids: CASSQDSYYATNEKLFF. In DNA form, the CDR3 reads TGCGCCAGCAGCCAAGACAGCTACTATGCAACTAATGAAAAACTGTTTTTT.

V gene TRBV29-1 combines with J gene TRBJ2-3; D gene unclear. This CDR3 has 14 residues. Germline V gene data show CDR1 as SQVTM and CDR2 as ANQGSEA. V was trimmed by 3 bases and J by 4 bases, leaving 14 bases between them. The CDR3 spells CSVEHVDPPDTQYF. CDR3 nucleotide sequence: TGCAGCGTTGAGCACGTGGACCCCCCAGATACGCAGTATTTT.

This clone is classed as medium-sized. This sequence joins TRBV7-9 and TRBJ1-1; the D gene is possibly TRBD1 (5 bases). The CDR3 contains 14 residues. CDR1 is SEHNR, CDR2 FQNEAQ, per germline (reference sequence). Trimming left V 4 bases short and J 1 base short, with 10 bases between. The CDR3 spells CASSWGRGNTEAFF. The DNA for the CDR3 is TGTGCCAGCAGCTGGGGTAGGGGGAACACTGAAGCTTTCTTT.

The V and J genes are TRBV5-1 and TRBJ2-3, with 8 bases matching TRBD2. The CDR3 is 16 residues long. From germline, CDR1 is SGHRS and CDR2 YFSETQ. The ends lost 7 bases at V and 6 bases at J; junction bases unmatched: 16. CDR3 bases: TGCGCCAGCTCCACGGCCTTAGCGGGACTAGGTGATACGCAGTATTTT. Amino acids: CASSTALAGLGDTQYF.

In this sample, this clone turned up once. The rearrangement links TRBV29-1 to TRBJ2-3; D gene ambiguous. This CDR3 contains 14 residues. Germline V gene lookup returns CDR1 SQVTM and CDR2 ANQGSEA. The V gene lost 3 bases and the J gene lost 0 bases, with 10 bases spanning the gap. The CDR3 loop reads CSVDVGTSTDTQYF. The CDR3 DNA is TGCAGCGTTGACGTGGGCACTAGCACAGATACGCAGTATTTT.

The J gene is TRBJ1-2, the V gene TRBV5-4; the D gene is possibly TRBD1 (5 bases). The germline gives CDR1 SGHNT, CDR2 YYREEE (reference sequence). The CDR3 has 13 amino acids. V lost 4 bases and J lost 4, with 11 bases in between. The chain's CDR3 is CASSPDRFYGYTF. CDR3 nucleotides: TGTGCCAGCAGCCCAGACAGATTCTATGGCTACACCTTC.

This rearrangement joins TRBV25-1 to TRBJ2-5; no definite D call. Looked up from germline, CDR1 is MGHDK and CDR2 is SYGVNS. This CDR3 has 15 amino acids. The V end was cut by 5 bases, the J end by 3 bases, with 16 bases between. CDR3 DNA sequence: TGTGCCAGCAGTCCTCCGGGTCTGATGGAAGAGACCCAGTACTTC. Encoded protein: CASSPPGLMEETQYF.

This clone is medium-sized within its sample. This chain uses TRBV5-1 with TRBJ2-1, with D perhaps matching TRBD1 (6 bases). Germline V gene sequence: CDR1 SGHRS, CDR2 YFSETQ. Trimming left V 2 bases short and J 6 bases short, with 6 bases between. The CDR3 runs 12 residues. CDR3 sequence: CASSLQGNEQFF. CDR3 DNA sequence: TGCGCCAGCAGCTTACAGGGCAATGAGCAGTTCTTC.

The table lists this clone with a few counts. The chain employs TRBV29-1 and TRBJ2-5; D uncertain. The germline V gene encodes CDR1 SQVTM and CDR2 ANQGSEA. CDR3 size: 13 residues. Between the trimmed V and J ends, which lost 1 base and 2 bases, there was a span of 8 bases. CDR3 bases: TGCAGCGTTGAAGCATCGTTACAAGAGACCCAGTACTTC. It codes for CSVEASLQETQYF. The whole variable domain, remainder taken from reference TRBV29-1 and TRBJ2-5, is SAVISQKPSRDICQRGTSLTIQCQVDSQVTMMFWYRQQPGQSLTLIATANQGSEATYESGFVIDKFPISRPNLTFSTLTVSNMSPEDSSIYLCSVEASLQETQYFGPGTRLLVL.

The V gene is TRBV10-2, the J gene TRBJ1-1; D call uncertain. CDR3 length: 13 amino acids. With 4 bases removed from V and 3 bases from J, the gap between germline ends came to 9 bases. The V gene's germline CDR1 is WSHSY and CDR2 SAAADI. Written as DNA, the CDR3 is TGCGCCAGCAGTGTCCGGGTTGACACTGAAGCTTTCTTT. This translates into CASSVRVDTEAFF.

This clone came up a few times. V is TRBV9 and J is TRBJ2-7, with D tentatively TRBD1 (5 bases). V was pared by 7 bases and J by 6 bases, with 11 bases between. Germline CDR1 reads SGDLS; CDR2 reads YYNGEE. The CDR3 covers 11 residues. The chain's CDR3 is CASGAQGEQYF. DNA of the CDR3: TGTGCCAGCGGGGCCCAGGGCGAGCAGTACTTC. Full variable domain (outside the CDR3, taken from reference TRBV9 and TRBJ2-7): DSGVTQTPKHLITATGQRVTLRCSPRSGDLSVYWYQQSLDQGLQFLIQYYNGEERAKGNILERFSAQQFPDLHSELNLSSLELGDSALYFCASGAQGEQYFGPGTRLTVT.

The J gene is TRBJ2-1, the V gene TRBV7-9, with D possibly called TRBD1 or TRBD2 (6 bases each). Germline-derived CDR1 and CDR2 are SEHNR and FQNEAQ (reference sequence). This CDR3 region has 15 residues. V was trimmed by 7 bases and J by 0 bases, leaving 13 bases between them. Written as DNA, the CDR3 is TGTGCCAGCACCCCGGGGGCGCACTCCTACAATGAGCAGTTCTTC. It is translated as CASTPGAHSYNEQFF.